This T cell receptor (beta chain) originates from a study of T cell responses to AZD1222 COVID-19 vaccine. Method: immunoSEQ multiplex PCR; TCRdb's copy keeps in-frame clones and lacks some. Seen here are roughly 120,000 clones, about 91% observed once, and the top ten hold about 4.9%. As regards this clone: As yet, its antigen is unknown.

This CDR3 spans 13 amino acids. Germline V gene lookup returns CDR1 MGHDK and CDR2 SYGVNS. The germline V and J ends were trimmed by 1 base and 5 bases, with 8 bases remaining between them. Notes on the study in general: Donor demographics were predominantly white British with a female majority; clonal diversity may be underestimated. Repertoire sampling occurred only after the peak T cell response.

The sample consisted of peripheral blood, taken on day 0 of AZD1222 vaccination. The TCR comes from an adult in good health. The chain couples TRBV25-1 to TRBJ1-2; TRBD1 is a possible D gene (5 bases). The chain's CDR3 is CASSEWGGYGYTF. CDR3 nucleotides: TGTGCCAGCAGTGAATGGGGGGGTTATGGCTACACCTTC.